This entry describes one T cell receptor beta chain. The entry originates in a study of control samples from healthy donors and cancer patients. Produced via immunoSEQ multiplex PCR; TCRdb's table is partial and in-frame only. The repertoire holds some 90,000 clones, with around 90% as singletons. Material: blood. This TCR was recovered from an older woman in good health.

The chain's CDR3 is CASSSETETQYF. CDR3 bases: TGTGCCAGCAGTTCGGAGACGGAGACCCAGTACTTC. The V and J genes are TRBV28 and TRBJ2-5; no firm D call. The CDR3 spans 12 residues. With 4 bases removed from V and 5 bases from J, the gap between germline ends came to 8 bases. Germline V CDR1 and CDR2: MDHEN, SYDVKM. Drawing the rest from reference TRBV28 and TRBJ2-5, the complete variable domain is DVKVTQSSRYLVKRTGEKVFLECVQDMDHENMFWYRQDPGLGLRLIYFSYDVKMKEKGDIPEGYSVSREKKERFSLILESASTNQTSMYLCASSSETETQYFGPGTRLLVL.